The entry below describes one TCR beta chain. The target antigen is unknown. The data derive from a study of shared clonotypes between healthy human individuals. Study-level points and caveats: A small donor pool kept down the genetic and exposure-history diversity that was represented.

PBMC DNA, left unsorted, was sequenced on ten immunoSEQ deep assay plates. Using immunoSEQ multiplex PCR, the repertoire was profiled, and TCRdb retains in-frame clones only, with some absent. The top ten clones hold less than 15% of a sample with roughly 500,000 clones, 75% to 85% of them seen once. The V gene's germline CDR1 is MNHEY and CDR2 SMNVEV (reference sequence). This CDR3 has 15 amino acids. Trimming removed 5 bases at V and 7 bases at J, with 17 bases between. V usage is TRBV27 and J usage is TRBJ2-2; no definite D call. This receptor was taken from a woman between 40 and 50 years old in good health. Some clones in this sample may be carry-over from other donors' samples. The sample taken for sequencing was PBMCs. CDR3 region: CASSPLAGTIGELFF. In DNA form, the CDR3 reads TGTGCCAGCAGTCCCCTGGCTGGAACTATCGGGGAGCTGTTTTTT.